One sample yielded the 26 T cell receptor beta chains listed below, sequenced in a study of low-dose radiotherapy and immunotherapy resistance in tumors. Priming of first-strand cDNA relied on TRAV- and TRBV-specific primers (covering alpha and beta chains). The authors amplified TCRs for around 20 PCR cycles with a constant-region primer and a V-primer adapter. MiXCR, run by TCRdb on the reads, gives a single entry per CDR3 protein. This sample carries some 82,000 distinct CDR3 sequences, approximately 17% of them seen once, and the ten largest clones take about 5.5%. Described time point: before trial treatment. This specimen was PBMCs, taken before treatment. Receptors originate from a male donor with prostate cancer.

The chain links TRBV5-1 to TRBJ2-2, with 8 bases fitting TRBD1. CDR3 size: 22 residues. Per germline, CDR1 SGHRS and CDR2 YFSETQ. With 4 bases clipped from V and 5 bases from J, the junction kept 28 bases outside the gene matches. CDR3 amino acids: CASSSLVGVDRGPTRGTGELFF. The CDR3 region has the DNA TGCGCCAGCAGCAGCTTGGTAGGAGTCGACAGGGGTCCCACACGTGGGACCGGGGAGCTGTTTTTT.

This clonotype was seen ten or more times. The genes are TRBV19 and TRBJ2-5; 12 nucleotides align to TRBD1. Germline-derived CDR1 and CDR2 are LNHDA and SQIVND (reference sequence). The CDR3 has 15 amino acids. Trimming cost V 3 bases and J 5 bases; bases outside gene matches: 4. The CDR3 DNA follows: TGTGCCAGTAGTATTGGGACAGGGGGCTTGGAGACCCAGTACTTC. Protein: CASSIGTGGLETQYF.

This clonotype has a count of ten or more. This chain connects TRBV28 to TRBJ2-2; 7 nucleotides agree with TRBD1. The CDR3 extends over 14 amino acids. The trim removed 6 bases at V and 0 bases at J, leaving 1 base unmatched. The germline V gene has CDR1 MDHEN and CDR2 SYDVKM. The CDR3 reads CASRGQSNTGELFF. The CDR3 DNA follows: TGTGCCAGCAGGGGACAGTCGAACACCGGGGAGCTGTTTTTT.

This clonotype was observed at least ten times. For the CDR3, the DNA is TGTGCCAGCAGACGCACAGCGGGAGGGCTCGGTAACGCAGATACGCAGTATTTT. Translating gives CASRRTAGGLGNADTQYF. The rearrangement uses TRBV6-2 or TRBV6-3 and TRBJ2-3, with 10 bases matching TRBD2. J gave up 4 bases and V 6 bases, and 16 bases lay outside the gene matches. CDR1 and CDR2 (germline): MNHEY, SVGEGT. The CDR3 extends over 18 amino acids.

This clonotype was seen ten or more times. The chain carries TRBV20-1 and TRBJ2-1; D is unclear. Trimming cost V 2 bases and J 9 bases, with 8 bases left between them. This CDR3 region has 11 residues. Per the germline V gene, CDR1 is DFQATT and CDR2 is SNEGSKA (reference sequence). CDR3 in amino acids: CSARPSTEQFF. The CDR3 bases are TGCAGTGCTAGACCAAGCACTGAGCAGTTCTTC.

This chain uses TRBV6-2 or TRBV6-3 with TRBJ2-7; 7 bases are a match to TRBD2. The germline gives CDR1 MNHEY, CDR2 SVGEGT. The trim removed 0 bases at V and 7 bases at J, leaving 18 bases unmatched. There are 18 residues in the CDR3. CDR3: CASSYSGPGTIVIKEQYF. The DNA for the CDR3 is TGTGCCAGCAGTTACTCGGGTCCAGGGACTATCGTTATCAAGGAGCAGTACTTC.

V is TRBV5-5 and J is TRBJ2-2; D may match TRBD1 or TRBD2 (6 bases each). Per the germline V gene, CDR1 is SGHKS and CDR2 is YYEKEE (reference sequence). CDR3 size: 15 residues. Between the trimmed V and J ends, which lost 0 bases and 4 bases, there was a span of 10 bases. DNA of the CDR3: TGTGCCAGCAGCTTGGTAGGGGGGCTCACCGGGGAGCTGTTTTTT. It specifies CASSLVGGLTGELFF. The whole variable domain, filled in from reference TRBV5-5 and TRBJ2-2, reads DAGVTQSPTHLIKTRGQQVTLRCSPISGHKSVSWYQQVLGQGPQFIFQYYEKEERGRGNFPDRFSARQFPNYSSELNVNALLLGDSALYLCASSLVGGLTGELFFGEGSRLTVL.

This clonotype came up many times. CDR3 sequence reads: CSATSASSYNSPLHF. CDR3 sequence (DNA): TGCAGTGCTACAAGCGCGAGCTCCTATAATTCACCCCTCCACTTT. This sequence joins TRBV20-1 and TRBJ1-6; no definite D call. Trimming shortened V by 4 bases and J by 0 bases, and 10 bases separated the two germline ends. The CDR3 has 15 residues. The germline CDR1 and CDR2 sequences are DFQATT and SNEGSKA (reference sequence).

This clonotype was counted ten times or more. The CDR3 nucleotides are TGTGCCAGCAGCTTATCTAGCGGGAGATCCACGAGTGAGCAGTTCTTC. It codes for CASSLSSGRSTSEQFF. J is TRBJ2-1 and V is TRBV7-8, with 10 bases aligning to TRBD2. Germline lookup yields CDR1 SGHVS and CDR2 FQNEAQ. This CDR3 region has 16 residues. The V gene end was trimmed by 2 bases and the J gene end by 9 bases; junction bases not matched to a gene: 10.

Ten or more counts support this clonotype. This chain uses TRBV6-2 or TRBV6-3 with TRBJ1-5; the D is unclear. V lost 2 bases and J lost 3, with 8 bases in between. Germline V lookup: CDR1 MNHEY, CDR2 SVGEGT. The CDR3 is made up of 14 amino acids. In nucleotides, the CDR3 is TGTGCCAGCAGTTACGCAAGCGACAATCAGCCCCAGCATTTT. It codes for CASSYASDNQPQHF.

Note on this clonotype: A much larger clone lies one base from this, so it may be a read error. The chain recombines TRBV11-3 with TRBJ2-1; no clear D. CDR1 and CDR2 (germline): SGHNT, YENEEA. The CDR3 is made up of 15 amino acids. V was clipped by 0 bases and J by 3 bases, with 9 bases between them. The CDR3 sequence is CASSLDSGCYNEQFF. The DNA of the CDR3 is TGTGCCAGCAGCTTAGATTCCGGCTGCTACAATGAGCAGTTCTTC. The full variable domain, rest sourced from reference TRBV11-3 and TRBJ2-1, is EAGVVQSPRYKIIEKKQPVAFWCNPISGHNTLYWYLQNLGQGPELLIRYENEEAVDDSQLPKDRFSAERLKGVDSTLKIQPAELGDSAVYLCASSLDSGCYNEQFFGPGTRLTVL.

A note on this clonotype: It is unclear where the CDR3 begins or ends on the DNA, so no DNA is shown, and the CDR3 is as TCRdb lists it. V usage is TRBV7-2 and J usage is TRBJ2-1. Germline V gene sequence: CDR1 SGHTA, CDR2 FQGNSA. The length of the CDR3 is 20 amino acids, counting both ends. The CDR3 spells CASSIYLCSVGSGSYNEQFF.

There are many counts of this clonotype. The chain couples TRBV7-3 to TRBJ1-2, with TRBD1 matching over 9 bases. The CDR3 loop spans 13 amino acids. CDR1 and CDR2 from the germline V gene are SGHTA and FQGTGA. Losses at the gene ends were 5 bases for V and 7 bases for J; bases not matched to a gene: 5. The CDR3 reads CASSVDRGVGYTF. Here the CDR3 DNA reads TGTGCCAGCAGCGTGGACAGGGGAGTTGGCTACACCTTC.

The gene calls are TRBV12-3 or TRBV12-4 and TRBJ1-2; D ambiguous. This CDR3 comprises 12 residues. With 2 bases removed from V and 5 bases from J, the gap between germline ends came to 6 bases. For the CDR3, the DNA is TGTGCCAGCAGTTTATCCGTTTATGGCTACACCTTC. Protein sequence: CASSLSVYGYTF.

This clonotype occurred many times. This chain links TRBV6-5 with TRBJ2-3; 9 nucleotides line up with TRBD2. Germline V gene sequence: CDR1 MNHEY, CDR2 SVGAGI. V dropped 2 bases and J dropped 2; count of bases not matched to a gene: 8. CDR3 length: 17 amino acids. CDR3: CASSYLYVAGVTDTQYF. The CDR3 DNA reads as TGTGCCAGCAGTTACCTATACGTAGCGGGAGTCACAGATACGCAGTATTTT.

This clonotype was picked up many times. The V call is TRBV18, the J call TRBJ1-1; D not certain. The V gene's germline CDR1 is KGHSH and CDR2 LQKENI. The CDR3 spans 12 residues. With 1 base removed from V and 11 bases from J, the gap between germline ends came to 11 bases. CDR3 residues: CASSPLGKWAFF. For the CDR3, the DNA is TGTGCCAGCTCACCACTCGGGAAGTGGGCTTTCTTT.

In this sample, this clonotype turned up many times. DNA of the CDR3: TGTGCCAGCAGCCGGATCACTGAAGCTTTCTTT. Its protein is CASSRITEAFF. The chain is built from TRBV12-3 or TRBV12-4 and TRBJ1-1; D is unresolved. There are 11 residues in the CDR3. Trimming cost V 6 bases and J 4 bases, with 6 bases left between them.

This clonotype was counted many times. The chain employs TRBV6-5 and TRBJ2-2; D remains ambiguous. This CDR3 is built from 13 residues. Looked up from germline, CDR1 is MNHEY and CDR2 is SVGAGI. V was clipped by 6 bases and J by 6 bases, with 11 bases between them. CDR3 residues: CASRDGSAGELFF. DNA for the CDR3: TGTGCCAGCAGAGATGGATCCGCCGGGGAGCTGTTTTTT.

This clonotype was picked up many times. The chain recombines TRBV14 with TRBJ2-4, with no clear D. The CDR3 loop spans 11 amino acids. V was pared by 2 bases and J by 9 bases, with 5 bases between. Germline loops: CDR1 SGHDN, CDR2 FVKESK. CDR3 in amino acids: CASSQSFIQYF. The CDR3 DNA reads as TGTGCCAGCAGCCAATCTTTCATTCAGTACTTC.

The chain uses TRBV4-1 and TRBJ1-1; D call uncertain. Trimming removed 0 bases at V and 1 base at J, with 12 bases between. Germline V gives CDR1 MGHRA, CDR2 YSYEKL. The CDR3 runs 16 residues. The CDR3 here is CASSQEMRTGNTEAFF. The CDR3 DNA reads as TGCGCCAGCAGCCAAGAGATGCGGACTGGGAACACTGAAGCTTTCTTT.

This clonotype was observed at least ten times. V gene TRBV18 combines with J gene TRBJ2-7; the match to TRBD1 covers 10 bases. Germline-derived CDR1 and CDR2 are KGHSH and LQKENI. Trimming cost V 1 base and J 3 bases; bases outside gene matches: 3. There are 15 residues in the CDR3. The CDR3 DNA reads TGTGCCAGCTCACCACAGGGGACAGGGGACTACGAGCAGTACTTC. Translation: CASSPQGTGDYEQYF.

CDR3 coding DNA: TGCAGTGCTAGAGATTCTCGGGGGGTCGTCTATGGCTACACCTTC. Translation: CSARDSRGVVYGYTF. This chain links TRBV20-1 with TRBJ1-2, with a possible D match to TRBD1 (5 bases). V lost 0 bases, J lost 4 bases, and 15 bases lay in between. This CDR3 region has 15 residues. Germline CDR1 DFQATT, CDR2 SNEGSKA (reference sequence).

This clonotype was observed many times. CDR3: CASSLDGNSGGRGTYEQYF. Here the CDR3 DNA reads TGTGCCAGCAGCTTAGATGGTAATAGCGGGGGGCGAGGGACCTACGAGCAGTACTTC. The J gene is TRBJ2-7, the V gene TRBV7-2; 10 bases align to TRBD2. Losses at the gene ends were 1 base for V and 2 bases for J; bases not matched to a gene: 14. The CDR3 is made up of 19 amino acids. CDR1 and CDR2 from the germline V gene are SGHTA and FQGNSA.

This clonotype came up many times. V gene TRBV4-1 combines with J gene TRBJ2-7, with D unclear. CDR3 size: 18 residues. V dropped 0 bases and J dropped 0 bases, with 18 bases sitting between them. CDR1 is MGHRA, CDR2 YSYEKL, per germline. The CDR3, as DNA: TGCGCCAGCAGCCAAGAATCGCTCGGTGGCGGAGACTCCTACGAGCAGTACTTC. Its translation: CASSQESLGGGDSYEQYF.

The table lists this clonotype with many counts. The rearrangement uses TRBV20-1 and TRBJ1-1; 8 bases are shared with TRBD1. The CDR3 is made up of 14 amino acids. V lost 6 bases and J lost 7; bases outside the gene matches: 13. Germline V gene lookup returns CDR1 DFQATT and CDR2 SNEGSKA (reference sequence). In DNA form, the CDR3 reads TGCAGTGCCAGCGGTGGGGCACAGGGGGATGAAGCTTTCTTT. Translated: CSASGGAQGDEAFF.

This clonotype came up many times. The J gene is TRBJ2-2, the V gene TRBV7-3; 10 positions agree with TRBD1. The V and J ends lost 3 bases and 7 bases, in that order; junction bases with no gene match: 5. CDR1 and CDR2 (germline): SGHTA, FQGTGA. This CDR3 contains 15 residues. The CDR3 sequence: CASSFQTGGLGELFF. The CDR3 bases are TGTGCCAGCAGCTTCCAGACAGGGGGCCTCGGGGAGCTGTTTTTT.